This TCR beta chain was recorded in a study of post-analysis software for immune sequencing data. Study-wide background: The courses of disease that were included comprised relapsing-remitting, secondary progressive and progressive-relapsing multiple sclerosis.

Presence of unique molecular identifiers characterized the TCR beta cDNA libraries. TCRdb re-derived calls from the PCR reads in MiXCR, one entry per CDR3 protein. The sample records 250,000 to 300,000 distinct CDR3 sequences, 36% being singletons. The sequenced sample consisted of blood. This TCR was sampled from a girl aged 10-17 years with multiple sclerosis.

The CDR3 bases are TGTGCCATGGGGACTAGCGAGGGCACAGATACGCAGTATTTT. Translated: CAMGTSEGTDTQYF. This chain connects TRBV10-3 to TRBJ2-3, with TRBD2 matching 10 bases. V trimming: 9 bases; J trimming: 1 base; junction bases outside the gene matches: 4. Germline-derived CDR1 and CDR2 are ENHRY and SYGVKD. This CDR3 is 14 amino acids long.